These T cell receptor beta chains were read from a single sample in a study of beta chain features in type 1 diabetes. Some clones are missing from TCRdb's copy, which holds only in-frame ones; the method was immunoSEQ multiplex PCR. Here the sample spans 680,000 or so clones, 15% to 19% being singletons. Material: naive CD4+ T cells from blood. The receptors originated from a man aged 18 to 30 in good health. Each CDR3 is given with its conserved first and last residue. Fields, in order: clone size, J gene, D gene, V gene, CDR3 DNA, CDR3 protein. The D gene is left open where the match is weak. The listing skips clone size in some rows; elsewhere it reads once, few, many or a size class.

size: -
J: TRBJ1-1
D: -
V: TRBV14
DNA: TGTGCCAGCAGCCCCGTACGGATTGAAGCTTTCTTT
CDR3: CASSPVRIEAFF

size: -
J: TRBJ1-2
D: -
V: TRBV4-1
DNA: TGCGCCAGCAGGGGGTTCTCTAACTATGGCTACACCTTC
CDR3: CASRGFSNYGYTF

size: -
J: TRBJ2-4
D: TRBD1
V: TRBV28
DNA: TGTGCCAGCAGTTTACCCCGACAGGGGTCAGCCAAAAACATTCAGTACTTC
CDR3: CASSLPRQGSAKNIQYF

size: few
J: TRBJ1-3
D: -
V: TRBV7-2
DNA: TGTGCCAGCAGCTTACAGATGACTACGGGAAACACCATATATTTT
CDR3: CASSLQMTTGNTIYF

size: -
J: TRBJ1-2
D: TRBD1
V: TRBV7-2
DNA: TGTGCCAGCAGCCGGCGCGAAGACAGGGGTGATGGCTACACCTTC
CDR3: CASSRREDRGDGYTF

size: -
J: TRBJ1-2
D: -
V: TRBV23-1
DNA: TGCGCCAGCAGCCAAGGTCTCGGGTCTAACTATGGCTACACCTTC
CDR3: CASSQGLGSNYGYTF

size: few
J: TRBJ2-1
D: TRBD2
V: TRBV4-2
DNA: TGTGCCAGCAGCCATCCTAGCGGGGGGAGCTCCTACAATGAGCAGTTCTTC
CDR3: CASSHPSGGSSYNEQFF

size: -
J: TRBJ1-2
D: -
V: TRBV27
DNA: TGTGCCAGCAGTTCTGGCCGGTTCTATGGCTACACCTTC
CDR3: CASSSGRFYGYTF

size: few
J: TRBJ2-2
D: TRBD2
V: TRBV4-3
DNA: TGCGCCAGCAGCGCCCGGGGGGGCACGGCCGGGGAGCTGTTTTTT
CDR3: CASSARGGTAGELFF

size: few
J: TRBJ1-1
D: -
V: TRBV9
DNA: TGTGCCAGCAGCGGAGGACGGACAAACACTGAAGCTTTCTTT
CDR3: CASSGGRTNTEAFF

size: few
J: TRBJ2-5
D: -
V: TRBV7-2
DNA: TGTGCCAGCAGCCAAGGGGCAGAGACCCAGTACTTC
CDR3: CASSQGAETQYF

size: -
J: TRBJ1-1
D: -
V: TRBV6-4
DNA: TGTGCCAGCAGTGACGAGGGAGGGAGCACTGAAGCTTTCTTT
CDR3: CASSDEGGSTEAFF

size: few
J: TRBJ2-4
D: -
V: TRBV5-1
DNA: TGCGCCAGCAGCTTTAGAGGGAGCCCAAACATTCAGTACTTC
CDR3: CASSFRGSPNIQYF

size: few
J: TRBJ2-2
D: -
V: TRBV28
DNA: TGTGCCAGCAGTGCCGGACAGACGACCGGGGAGCTGTTTTTT
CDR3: CASSAGQTTGELFF

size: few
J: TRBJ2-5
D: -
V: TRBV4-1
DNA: TGCGCCAGCAGCCAAGACCTAGCGCGGGAGACCCAGTACTTC
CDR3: CASSQDLARETQYF

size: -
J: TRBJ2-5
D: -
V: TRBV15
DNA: TGTGCCACCAGCCGGGGACCGCCGGGGTTCGAGACCCAGTACTTC
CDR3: CATSRGPPGFETQYF

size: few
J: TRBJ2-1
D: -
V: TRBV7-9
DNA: TGTGCCAGCAGCTTAGCAGGCGGATACAATGAGCAGTTCTTC
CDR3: CASSLAGGYNEQFF

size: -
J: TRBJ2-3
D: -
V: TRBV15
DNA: TGTGCCACCAGCAGAGGGGGGGCCAGGGTAGATACGCAGTATTTT
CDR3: CATSRGGARVDTQYF

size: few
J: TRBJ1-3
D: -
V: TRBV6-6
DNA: TGTGCCAGCAGTCCACGGAAGTCTAGCCGAAACACCATATATTTT
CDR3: CASSPRKSSRNTIYF

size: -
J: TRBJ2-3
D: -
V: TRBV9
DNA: TGTGCCAGCAGCGTAGCGGGAGTGGTAGATACGCAGTATTTT
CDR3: CASSVAGVVDTQYF

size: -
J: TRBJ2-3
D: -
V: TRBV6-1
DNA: TGTGCCAGCAGTGAAAGGCTTGCTAGCACAGATACGCAGTATTTT
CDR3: CASSERLASTDTQYF

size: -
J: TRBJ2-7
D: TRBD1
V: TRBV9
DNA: TGTGCCAGCAGCGCCCTCGGACAGGGCTCGGGAGAGCAGTACTTC
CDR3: CASSALGQGSGEQYF

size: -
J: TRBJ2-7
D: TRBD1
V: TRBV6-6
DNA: TGTGCCAGTATTCCGGGACAGGGCTACGAGCAGTACTTC
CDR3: CASIPGQGYEQYF

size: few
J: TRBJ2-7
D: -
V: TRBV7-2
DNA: TGTGCCAGCAGCGCCTCTGGACCCTCCTACGAGCAGTACTTC
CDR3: CASSASGPSYEQYF

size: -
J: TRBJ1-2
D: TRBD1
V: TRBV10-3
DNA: TGTGCCAACCGGGACAGCTCCTTGGTAACCTTC
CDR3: CANRDSSLVTF

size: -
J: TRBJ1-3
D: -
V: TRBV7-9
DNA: TGTGCCGGCAGCTTCGGTGGGGGAAACACCATATATTTT
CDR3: CAGSFGGGNTIYF

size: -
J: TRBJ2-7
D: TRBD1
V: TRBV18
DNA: TGTGCCAGCTCACCACTACCGACAGGGATCGAGCAGTACTTC
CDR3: CASSPLPTGIEQYF

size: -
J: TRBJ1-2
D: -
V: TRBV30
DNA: TGTGCCTGGATTCGCCGGGGCCATAACTATGGCTACACCTTC
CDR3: CAWIRRGHNYGYTF

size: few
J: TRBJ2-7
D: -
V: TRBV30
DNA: TGTGCCTGGAGTGTACAGCTAGGGGCCGAGCAGTACTTC
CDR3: CAWSVQLGAEQYF

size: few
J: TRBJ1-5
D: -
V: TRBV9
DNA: TGTGCCAGCAGCCAGGGCAGGGACATCATGTGGCCCCAGCATTTT
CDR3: CASSQGRDIMWPQHF

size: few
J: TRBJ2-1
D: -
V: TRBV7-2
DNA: TGTGCCAGCAGCTTAGGGTCACCCACCGCCTACAATGAGCAGTTCTTC
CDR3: CASSLGSPTAYNEQFF

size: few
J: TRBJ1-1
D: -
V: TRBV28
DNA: TGTGCCAGCAGTGGACGTAACACTGAAGCTTTCTTT
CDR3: CASSGRNTEAFF

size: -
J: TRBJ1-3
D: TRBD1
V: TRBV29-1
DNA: TGCAGCGTTGGTCTAGACAGGGACTCTGGAAACACCATATATTTT
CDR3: CSVGLDRDSGNTIYF

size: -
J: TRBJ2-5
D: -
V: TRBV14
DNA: TGTGCCAGCAGCGCCCGGGAGACCCAGTACTTC
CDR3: CASSARETQYF

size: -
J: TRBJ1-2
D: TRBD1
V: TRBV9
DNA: TGTGCCAGCAGCCTGACAGGGCTCCACACCTTC
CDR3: CASSLTGLHTF

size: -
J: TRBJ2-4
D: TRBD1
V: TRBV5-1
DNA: TGCGCCAGCAGCTGGGGGCCCGGGACAGGGACCAAAAACATTCAGTACTTC
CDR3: CASSWGPGTGTKNIQYF

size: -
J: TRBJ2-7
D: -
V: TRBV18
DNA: TGTGCCAGCTCTCCTAGGACGCTCTTATCCTACGAGCAGTACTTC
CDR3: CASSPRTLLSYEQYF